The 32 T cell receptor beta chains given below trace back to one sample, sequenced in a study of T cell responses to AZD1222 COVID-19 vaccine. Assay: immunoSEQ multiplex PCR; the TCRdb copy retains only in-frame clones and omits some. The sample lists around 150,000 clones, 90% seen once, with approximately 5.9% in the top ten. This specimen consisted of peripheral blood, obtained 28 days after the second AZD1222 dose. The receptors originated from an adult who received the AZD1222 COVID-19 vaccine.

V usage is TRBV4-3 and J usage is TRBJ2-2; D possibly corresponds to TRBD2 (6 bases). Per germline, CDR1 LGHNA and CDR2 YSLEER. The CDR3 loop spans 17 amino acids. V gave up 4 bases and J gave up 1 base, with 16 bases separating them. The CDR3 reads CASSPSSGRGNTGELFF. CDR3 coding DNA: TGCGCCAGCAGCCCGAGCTCGGGGCGGGGGAACACCGGGGAGCTGTTTTTT.

J is TRBJ1-2 and V is TRBV2; D perhaps matches TRBD1 (5 bases). The V end lost 5 bases, the J end lost 6 bases, and 22 bases lay between the germline ends. The CDR3 has 16 residues. CDR1 and CDR2 (germline): SNHLY, FYNNEI. The CDR3 DNA reads as TGTGCCAGCAGTTCCCTTCGATCCCAGGGATTCGATGGCTACACCTTC. Protein: CASSSLRSQGFDGYTF.

In its sample, this clone was seen a few times. The V call is TRBV3-1 (or the pseudogene TRBV3-2), the J call TRBJ1-5, with D possibly matching TRBD1 (6 bases). V shed 5 bases and J shed 0 bases, with 11 bases lying between them. The germline V gene has CDR1 LGHDT and CDR2 YNNKEL (reference sequence). The CDR3 consists of 15 residues. CDR3 amino acids: CASSSTGNSNQPQHF. Written as DNA, the CDR3 is TGTGCCAGCAGCTCCACAGGGAATAGCAATCAGCCCCAGCATTTT.

This chain links TRBV6-6 with TRBJ1-6; no clear D gene. The CDR3 spans 14 residues. The germline V and J ends were trimmed by 2 bases and 5 bases, with 7 bases remaining between them. From germline, CDR1 is MNHNY and CDR2 SVGAGI (reference sequence). CDR3 amino acids: CASSYGQDNSPLHF. The CDR3 DNA follows: TGTGCCAGCAGTTACGGTCAGGATAATTCACCCCTCCACTTT.

This clone was recorded once. The gene calls are TRBV6-4 and TRBJ2-2; 7 nucleotides align to TRBD1. J lost 6 bases, V lost 6 bases, and 7 bases had no gene match. CDR3 length: 14 residues. Germline V CDR1 and CDR2: MRHNA, SNTAGT. DNA for the CDR3: TGTGCCAGCAGCATACAGGGGTTTGCCGGGGAGCTGTTTTTT. This sequence encodes CASSIQGFAGELFF.

This clone was seen just once. CDR3 in amino acids: CASSLLDYGYTF. The DNA for the CDR3 is TGTGCCAGCAGCCTGTTAGACTATGGCTACACCTTC. The chain joins TRBV7-9 to TRBJ1-2; the D is unclear. Germline CDR1 reads SEHNR; CDR2 reads FQNEAQ (reference sequence). V shed 5 bases and J shed 3 bases, with 7 bases lying between them. The CDR3 loop spans 12 amino acids.

This clone was detected a few times. The chain carries TRBV30 and TRBJ1-4; D gene ambiguous. Trimming removed 1 base from V and 5 bases from J, with 11 bases in between. CDR1 is GTSNPN and CDR2 is SVGIG in the germline V gene (reference sequence). There are 14 residues in the CDR3. In DNA, the CDR3 is TGTGCCTGGAGTGCAGAGCAAGAAAATGAAAAACTGTTTTTT. Translated, it gives CAWSAEQENEKLFF. Full variable domain (outside the CDR3, taken from reference TRBV30 and TRBJ1-4): SQTIHQWPATLVQPVGSPLSLECTVEGTSNPNLYWYRQAAGRGLQLLFYSVGIGQISSEVPQNLSASRPQDRQFILSSKKLLLSDSGFYLCAWSAEQENEKLFFGSGTQLSVL.

The chain couples TRBV5-6 to TRBJ1-1; 11 bases align to TRBD1. V was pared by 4 bases and J by 0 bases, with 5 bases of the junction left unmatched. The CDR3 sequence is 16 residues long. Germline V gives CDR1 SGHDT, CDR2 YYEEEE. CDR3 DNA: TGTGCCAGCAGCCGGGACAGGGGGACAATGAACACTGAAGCTTTCTTT. Its translation: CASSRDRGTMNTEAFF.

Only one count was recorded for this clone. This chain connects TRBV2 to TRBJ2-1; TRBD2 is a possible D gene (5 bases). Germline loops: CDR1 SNHLY, CDR2 FYNNEI. The V end was cut by 7 bases, the J end by 9 bases, with 19 bases between. The CDR3 runs to 14 residues. The chain's CDR3 is CASKVVAGPSEQFF. The CDR3 coding sequence is TGTGCCAGCAAAGTGGTTGCGGGCCCTAGTGAGCAGTTCTTC.

The chain links TRBV27 to TRBJ1-5; a weak D match, TRBD1 (5 bases). Germline V gene data show CDR1 as MNHEY and CDR2 as SMNVEV (reference sequence). V lost 6 bases and J 9 bases, leaving 18 bases between the germline ends. This CDR3 contains 14 residues. CDR3 in amino acids: CASSYAGSSPPQHF. CDR3 sequence (DNA): TGTGCCAGCAGCTATGCAGGGTCGAGTCCGCCCCAGCATTTT.

The chain carries TRBV6-5 and TRBJ2-7; D uncertain. The CDR3 consists of 15 residues. Germline CDR1 and CDR2: MNHEY and SVGAGI. With 3 bases removed from V and 1 base from J, the gap between germline ends came to 13 bases. The CDR3 DNA reads as TGTGCCAGCAGTTATGTCGGGTATGGGTCCTACGAGCAGTACTTC. Translation: CASSYVGYGSYEQYF.

The V call is TRBV9, the J call TRBJ1-3, with 7 bases matching TRBD1. The CDR3 has 17 amino acids. Unmatched junction bases numbered 14, after V lost 4 bases and J lost 4 bases. CDR1 is SGDLS and CDR2 is YYNGEE in the germline V gene. CDR3 sequence reads: CASSPAQGTERGNTIYF. The CDR3 DNA is TGTGCCAGCAGCCCCGCCCAGGGGACAGAACGAGGAAACACCATATATTTT.

This chain connects TRBV18 to TRBJ1-2, with D possibly matching TRBD1 (6 bases). CDR1 and CDR2 from the germline V gene are KGHSH and LQKENI. CDR3 length: 14 amino acids. Deletions cut 4 bases from V and 2 bases from J, with 11 bases between. The CDR3 DNA reads TGTGCCAGCTCACTATCGGACAGAAACTATGGCTACACCTTC. Translation: CASSLSDRNYGYTF.

The V and J genes are TRBV6-6 and TRBJ2-1; 7 bases map to TRBD2. This CDR3 comprises 15 residues. V lost 1 base, J lost 5 bases, and 5 bases stayed unmatched. Looked up from germline, CDR1 is MNHNY and CDR2 is SVGAGI (reference sequence). DNA of the CDR3: TGTGCCAGCAGTTACTTCGCGGGAGCGGACAATGAGCAGTTCTTC. Its translation: CASSYFAGADNEQFF.

Concerning this clone itself: The sample carries other DNA sequences with the same CDR3. The rearrangement joins TRBV3-1 (or the pseudogene TRBV3-2) to TRBJ2-7; D is perhaps TRBD1 (5 bases). The CDR3 spans 12 residues. CDR1 is LGHDT, CDR2 YNNKEL, per germline (reference sequence). Between the trimmed V and J ends, which lost 4 bases and 3 bases, there was a span of 7 bases. The CDR3 reads CASSLTGYEQYF. As DNA, the CDR3 is TGTGCCAGCAGCCTTACAGGCTACGAGCAGTACTTC.

The genes are TRBV11-2 and TRBJ1-5, with D possibly matching TRBD1 (5 bases). V lost 0 bases and J lost 4, with 10 bases in between. Germline CDR1 SGHAT, CDR2 FQNNGV. There are 15 residues in the CDR3. The CDR3 DNA sequence: TGTGCCAGCAGCTTAGATCCAGGGCCAAATCAGCCCCAGCATTTT. As protein: CASSLDPGPNQPQHF.

The chain uses TRBV5-1 and TRBJ2-3; TRBD1 might be the D (5 bases). Germline V CDR1 and CDR2: SGHRS, YFSETQ. This CDR3 has 16 amino acids. V was trimmed by 4 bases and J by 2 bases, leaving 17 bases between them. CDR3: CASSRGLATTTDTQYF. For the CDR3, the DNA is TGCGCCAGCAGCAGGGGCTTGGCAACCACCACAGATACGCAGTATTTT.

This rearrangement joins TRBV6-5 to TRBJ1-4, with 8 bases fitting TRBD1. Germline CDR1 reads MNHEY; CDR2 reads SVGAGI. The junction had 9 bases not matched to a gene; V was cut back by 4 bases and J by 5 bases. CDR3 length equals 16 residues. The CDR3 nucleotides are TGTGCCAGCAGTTCGTTAGGGACAGGAAGAAATGAAAAACTGTTTTTT. Residues: CASSSLGTGRNEKLFF.

The chain employs TRBV7-2 and TRBJ1-6; no clear D gene. Trimming cost V 1 base and J 2 bases, with 12 bases left between them. CDR3 length: 17 amino acids. Germline CDR1 reads SGHTA; CDR2 reads FQGNSA. This CDR3 reads CASSLVGSRTYNSPLHF. The DNA of the CDR3 is TGTGCCAGCAGCTTAGTTGGCAGCAGAACCTATAATTCACCCCTCCACTTT. The whole variable domain, filled in from reference TRBV7-2 and TRBJ1-6, reads GAGVSQSPSNKVTEKGKDVELRCDPISGHTALYWYRQSLGQGLEFLIYFQGNSAPDKSGLPSDRFSAERTGGSVSTLTIQRTQQEDSAVYLCASSLVGSRTYNSPLHFGNGTRLTVT.

V gene TRBV6-4 combines with J gene TRBJ1-3, with D possibly TRBD1 on 5 matching bases. The V and J ends lost 6 bases and 0 bases respectively, with 15 bases between them. The CDR3 spans 16 residues. The germline gives CDR1 MRHNA, CDR2 SNTAGT. CDR3 nucleotide sequence: TGTGCCAGCAGCCGCTCTCGGGGGAGCTCTGGAAACACCATATATTTT. As protein: CASSRSRGSSGNTIYF.

The CDR3 region is CASSLWGESYEQYF. The CDR3 DNA reads TGTGCCAGCAGCCTTTGGGGGGAATCCTACGAGCAGTACTTC. V is TRBV5-6 and J is TRBJ2-7; possible D gene TRBD2, 6 bases. The ends were cut back, 4 bases at V and 1 base at J, with 12 bases in the middle. In germline, CDR1 is SGHDT, CDR2 YYEEEE. The CDR3 runs 14 residues.

Regarding this clone: Other DNA sequences from this sample encode an identical CDR3 as well. The chain uses TRBV18 and TRBJ2-7; TRBD1 agrees at 9 bases. This CDR3 has 15 amino acids. Germline V gene lookup returns CDR1 KGHSH and CDR2 LQKENI. With 3 bases clipped from V and 0 bases from J, the junction kept 3 bases outside the gene matches. CDR3 DNA sequence: TGTGCCAGCTCACCTGGACAGGGGACCTCCTACGAGCAGTACTTC. This codes for CASSPGQGTSYEQYF.

The chain carries TRBV28 and TRBJ1-5, with D perhaps TRBD1 (5 bases). This CDR3 comprises 16 residues. Trimming shortened V by 5 bases and J by 2 bases, and 16 bases separated the two germline ends. Germline CDR1 reads MDHEN; CDR2 reads SYDVKM. The CDR3 nucleotides read TGTGCCAGCAGTCCAGGCGGGGTGGGGGGCAATCAGCCCCAGCATTTT. This sequence encodes CASSPGGVGGNQPQHF.

V usage is TRBV19 and J usage is TRBJ2-6; the match to TRBD1 covers 8 bases. Germline V gene data show CDR1 as LNHDA and CDR2 as SQIVND (reference sequence). The CDR3 consists of 18 residues. J was trimmed by 0 bases and V by 4 bases; bases with no gene match: 8. The CDR3 sequence is CASSKGDRMGSGANVLTF. CDR3 sequence (DNA): TGTGCCAGTAGTAAAGGGGACAGGATGGGCTCTGGGGCCAACGTCCTGACTTTC.

J is TRBJ2-3 and V is TRBV24-1; D is perhaps TRBD1 (5 bases). The CDR3 length is 14 residues. Germline CDR1 KGHDR, CDR2 SFDVKD. Deletions cut 8 bases from V and 0 bases from J, with 11 bases between. CDR3 protein: CATKSTVSTDTQYF. CDR3 DNA sequence: TGTGCCACCAAATCGACAGTTAGCACAGATACGCAGTATTTT.

The CDR3 region has the DNA TGTGCCAGCTCACCAGAAGGTGGAGGTGAAAAACTGTTTTTT. Its protein is CASSPEGGGEKLFF. The chain links TRBV18 to TRBJ1-4; D remains unclear. V was clipped by 2 bases and J by 7 bases, with 11 bases between them. Germline V CDR1 and CDR2: KGHSH, LQKENI. The CDR3 sequence is 14 residues long. Based on the CDR3 plus reference TRBV18 and TRBJ1-4, the full variable domain is NAGVMQNPRHLVRRRGQEARLRCSPMKGHSHVYWYRQLPEEGLKFMVYLQKENIIDESGMPKERFSAEFPKEGPSILRIQQVVRGDSAAYFCASSPEGGGEKLFFGSGTQLSVL.

The rearrangement uses TRBV7-2 and TRBJ1-1; 8 nucleotides match TRBD1. With V trimmed by 1 base and J by 1 base, 2 bases remained unmatched. The CDR3 has 15 amino acids. Germline V gene data show CDR1 as SGHTA and CDR2 as FQGNSA. CDR3 loop: CASSLDQGANTEAFF. The DNA for the CDR3 is TGTGCCAGCAGCTTAGACCAGGGGGCGAACACTGAAGCTTTCTTT.

This CDR3 is CASSESGRANYGYTF. The DNA of the CDR3 is TGTGCCAGCAGTGAATCAGGGCGAGCTAACTATGGCTACACCTTC. The chain combines TRBV25-1 with TRBJ1-2, with a tentative D call TRBD1 (5 bases). CDR3 size: 15 residues. V shed 1 base and J shed 0 bases, with 9 bases lying between them. The germline V gene encodes CDR1 MGHDK and CDR2 SYGVNS.

In DNA, the CDR3 is TGTGCCAGCAGTGATCCGGGACAGGGGAAAAACATTCAGTACTTC. Translation gives CASSDPGQGKNIQYF. The chain has TRBV6-1 and TRBJ2-4; TRBD1 matches at 10 bases. CDR1 MNHNS and CDR2 SASEGT come from the germline V gene. This CDR3 region has 15 residues. The trim removed 3 bases at V and 4 bases at J, leaving 3 bases unmatched.

This chain links TRBV2 with TRBJ2-1; 13 bases map to TRBD2. J was trimmed by 1 base and V by 0 bases; bases with no gene match: 9. The CDR3 has 20 residues. Looked up from germline, CDR1 is SNHLY and CDR2 is FYNNEI. In DNA, the CDR3 is TGTGCCAGCAGTGAAGCAACTAGCGGGGGGGTTATGAGGTCCTACAATGAGCAGTTCTTC. It codes for CASSEATSGGVMRSYNEQFF.

V and J are TRBV4-1 and TRBJ1-2, with D possibly matching TRBD1 (6 bases). Trimming removed 3 bases from V and 4 bases from J, with 15 bases in between. The CDR3 is made up of 15 amino acids. The germline CDR1 and CDR2 sequences are MGHRA and YSYEKL. The CDR3, as DNA: TGCGCCAGCAGCCAGCCAAAGGGGGGGCCCTATGGCTACACCTTC. It is translated as CASSQPKGGPYGYTF.

V is TRBV5-8 and J is TRBJ2-5; 9 positions match TRBD1. This CDR3 has 15 amino acids. Unmatched junction bases numbered 11, after V lost 6 bases and J lost 5 bases. Germline-derived CDR1 and CDR2 are SGHTS and YDEGEE. CDR3 amino acids: CASNDLETGGETQYF. CDR3 DNA sequence: TGTGCCAGCAACGATTTGGAGACAGGGGGGGAGACCCAGTACTTC.